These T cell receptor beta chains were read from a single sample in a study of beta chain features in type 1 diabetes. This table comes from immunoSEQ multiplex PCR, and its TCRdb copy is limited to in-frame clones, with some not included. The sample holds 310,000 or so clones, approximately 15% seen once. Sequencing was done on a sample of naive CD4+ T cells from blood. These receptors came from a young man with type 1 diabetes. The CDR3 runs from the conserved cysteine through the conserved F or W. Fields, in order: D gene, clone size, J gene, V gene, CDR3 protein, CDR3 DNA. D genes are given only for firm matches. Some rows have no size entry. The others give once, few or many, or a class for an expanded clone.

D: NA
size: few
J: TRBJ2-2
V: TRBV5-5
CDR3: CASSPMTNANTGELFF
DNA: TGTGCCAGCAGCCCCATGACAAACGCGAACACCGGGGAGCTGTTTTTT

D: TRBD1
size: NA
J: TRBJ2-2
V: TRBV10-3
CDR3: CATKGAPATGELFF
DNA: TGTGCCACCAAGGGGGCGCCGGCCACCGGGGAGCTGTTTTTT

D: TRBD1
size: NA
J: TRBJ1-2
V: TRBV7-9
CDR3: CASSLSHRGTNYGYTF
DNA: TGTGCCAGCAGCCTATCCCACAGGGGCACCAACTATGGCTACACCTTC

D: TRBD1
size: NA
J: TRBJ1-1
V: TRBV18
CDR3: CASSATGGTEAFF
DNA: TGTGCCAGCTCGGCGACAGGGGGGACTGAAGCTTTCTTT

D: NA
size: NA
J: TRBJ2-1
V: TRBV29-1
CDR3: CSGDQGGHEQFF
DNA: TGCAGCGGTGACCAGGGTGGCCATGAGCAGTTCTTC

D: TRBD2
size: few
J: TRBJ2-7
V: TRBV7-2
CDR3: CASSRQTSGNYEQYF
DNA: TGTGCCAGCAGCCGCCAGACTAGCGGGAACTACGAGCAGTACTTC

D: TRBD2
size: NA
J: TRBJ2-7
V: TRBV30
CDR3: CAWSVASGISEQYF
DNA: TGTGCCTGGAGTGTAGCTAGCGGGATCTCGGAGCAGTACTTC

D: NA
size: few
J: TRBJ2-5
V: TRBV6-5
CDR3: CASREGTALQETQYF
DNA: TGTGCCAGCAGGGAGGGGACTGCCCTCCAAGAGACCCAGTACTTC

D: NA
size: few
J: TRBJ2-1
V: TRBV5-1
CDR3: CASRPGIYNEQFF
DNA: TGCGCCAGCAGGCCGGGAATCTACAATGAGCAGTTCTTC

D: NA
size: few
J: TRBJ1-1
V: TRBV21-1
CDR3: CASSKGRGFSNTEAFF
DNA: TGTGCCAGCAGCAAGGGCAGGGGATTTTCAAACACTGAAGCTTTCTTT

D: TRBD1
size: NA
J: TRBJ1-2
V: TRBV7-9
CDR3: CASRGDRGRRGYTF
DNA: TGTGCCAGCCGGGGGGACAGGGGGCGACGTGGCTACACCTTC

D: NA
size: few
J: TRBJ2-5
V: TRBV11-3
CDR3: CASSLSGQETQYF
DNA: TGTGCCAGCAGCTTGAGCGGGCAAGAGACCCAGTACTTC

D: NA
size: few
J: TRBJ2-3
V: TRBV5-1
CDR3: CASSSDPGGAGTRRWDTQYF
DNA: TGCGCCAGCAGCTCCGACCCGGGGGGCGCGGGGACGAGACGCTGGGATACGCAGTATTTT

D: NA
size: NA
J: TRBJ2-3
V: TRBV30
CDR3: CAWSPMRDTQYF
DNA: TGTGCCTGGAGTCCAATGAGAGATACGCAGTATTTT

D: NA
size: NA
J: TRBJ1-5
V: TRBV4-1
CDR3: CASSQSSGNQPQHF
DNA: TGCGCCAGCAGCCAGTCCTCAGGCAATCAGCCCCAGCATTTT

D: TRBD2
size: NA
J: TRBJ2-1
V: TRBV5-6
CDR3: CASSWTSGGTNEQFF
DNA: TGTGCCAGCAGCTGGACTAGCGGGGGGACCAATGAGCAGTTCTTC

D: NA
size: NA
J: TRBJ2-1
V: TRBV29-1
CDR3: CSVSNEQFF
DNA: TGCAGCGTCAGCAATGAGCAGTTCTTC

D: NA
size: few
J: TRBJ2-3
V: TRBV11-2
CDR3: CASSLSGWSADTQYF
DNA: TGTGCCAGCAGCTTGAGTGGCTGGAGCGCAGATACGCAGTATTTT

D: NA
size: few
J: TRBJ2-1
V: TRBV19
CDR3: CASSTSGVAYNEQFF
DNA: TGTGCCAGTAGTACGTCAGGGGTCGCCTACAATGAGCAGTTCTTC

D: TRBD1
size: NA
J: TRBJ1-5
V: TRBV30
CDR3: CAWRKQGTEPQHF
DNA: TGTGCCTGGAGAAAACAGGGGACAGAGCCCCAGCATTTT

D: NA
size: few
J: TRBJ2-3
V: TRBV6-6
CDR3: CASSYAGNTQYF
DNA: TGTGCCAGCAGTTACGCAGGAAATACGCAGTATTTT

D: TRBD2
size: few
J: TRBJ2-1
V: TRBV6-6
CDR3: CASRGVGPNEQFF
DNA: TGTGCCAGCCGGGGGGTGGGGCCCAATGAGCAGTTCTTC

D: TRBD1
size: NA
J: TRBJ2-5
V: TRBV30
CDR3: CAWSVGGTGHF
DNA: TGTGCCTGGAGTGTGGGTGGGACAGGGCACTTC

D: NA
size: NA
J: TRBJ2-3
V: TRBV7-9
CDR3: CASNGDTQYF
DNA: TGTGCCAGCAATGGCGATACGCAGTATTTT

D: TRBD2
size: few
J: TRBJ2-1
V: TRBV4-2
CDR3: CASSQVGREGEQFF
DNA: TGTGCCAGCAGCCAAGTAGGGCGGGAGGGTGAGCAGTTCTTC

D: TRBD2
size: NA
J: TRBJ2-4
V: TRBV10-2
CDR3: CASSGLAGTLAKNIQYF
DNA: TGCGCCAGCAGTGGACTAGCGGGGACTCTAGCCAAAAACATTCAGTACTTC

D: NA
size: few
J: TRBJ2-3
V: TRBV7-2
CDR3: CASSGRVLSADTQYF
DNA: TGTGCCAGCAGCGGGCGTGTGCTTAGCGCAGATACGCAGTATTTT

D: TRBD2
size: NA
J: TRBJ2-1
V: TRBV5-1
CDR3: CASSMTSGSGNEQFF
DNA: TGCGCCAGCAGCATGACTAGCGGGAGTGGGAATGAGCAGTTCTTC

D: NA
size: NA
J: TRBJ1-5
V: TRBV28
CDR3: CASSRGDFLGQPQHF
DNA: TGTGCCAGCAGTCGAGGGGACTTTTTAGGTCAGCCCCAGCATTTT

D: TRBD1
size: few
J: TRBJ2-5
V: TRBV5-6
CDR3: CASSFGTGTETQYF
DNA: TGTGCCAGCAGCTTTGGGACAGGGACAGAGACCCAGTACTTC

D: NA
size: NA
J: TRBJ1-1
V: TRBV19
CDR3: CASSIGRRADTEAFF
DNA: TGTGCCAGTAGTATAGGAAGGCGGGCCGACACTGAAGCTTTCTTT

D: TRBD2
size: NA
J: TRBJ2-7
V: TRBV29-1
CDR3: CSVAGGLAGELSSYEQYF
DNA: TGCAGCGTAGCCGGAGGACTAGCGGGCGAACTGAGCTCCTACGAGCAGTACTTC

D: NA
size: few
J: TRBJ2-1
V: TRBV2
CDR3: CASSDPSVSYNEQFF
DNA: TGTGCCAGCAGTGACCCTAGCGTGTCCTACAATGAGCAGTTCTTC

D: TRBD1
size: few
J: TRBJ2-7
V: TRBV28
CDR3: CASSLIPGTGYEQYF
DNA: TGTGCCAGCAGCCTCATTCCCGGGACAGGCTACGAGCAGTACTTC

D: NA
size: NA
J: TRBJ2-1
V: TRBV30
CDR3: CAWSVIWSSYNEQFF
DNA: TGTGCCTGGAGTGTAATATGGAGCTCCTACAATGAGCAGTTCTTC

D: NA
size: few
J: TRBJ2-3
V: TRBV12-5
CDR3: CASAKGPDSSTDTQYF
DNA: TGTGCTAGTGCCAAGGGCCCTGACAGTAGCACAGATACGCAGTATTTT

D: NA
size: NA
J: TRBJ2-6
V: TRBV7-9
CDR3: CASTPGLGLSSGANVLTF
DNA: TGTGCCAGCACCCCAGGGTTGGGCCTCAGCTCTGGGGCCAACGTCCTGACTTTC

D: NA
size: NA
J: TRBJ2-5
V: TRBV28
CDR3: CASTKENRAQYF
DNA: TGTGCCAGCACAAAGGAAAACCGGGCCCAGTACTTC

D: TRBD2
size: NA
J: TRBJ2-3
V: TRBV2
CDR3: CASSEDRGLAATDTQYF
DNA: TGTGCCAGCAGTGAAGATAGGGGACTAGCGGCCACAGATACGCAGTATTTT

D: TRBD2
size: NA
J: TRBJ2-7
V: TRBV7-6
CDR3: CASSLDVAGVVTYEQYF
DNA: TGTGCCAGCAGCTTAGATGTAGCGGGAGTAGTGACCTACGAGCAGTACTTC

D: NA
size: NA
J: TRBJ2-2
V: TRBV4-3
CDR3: CASSHLSPQDTGELFF
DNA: TGCGCCAGCAGCCACCTTAGTCCGCAAGACACCGGGGAGCTGTTTTTT